Sequencing of this T cell receptor beta chain was carried out in a study of blood T cell repertoires in COVID-19. At the level of the study: The United States, Italy and Spain supplied acute and convalescent COVID-19 samples. The cDNA or gDNA used as material had been derived from T cells, B-cell-depleted T cells, or PBMCs.

Per the study methods: Counts of nucleated cells, estimated from reference gene primer amplification, were obtained. Generated by immunoSEQ multiplex PCR, the TCRdb table keeps only in-frame clones and is missing some. From that table come the V and J calls and clone size; the DNA was used to work out D and trimming. The profile covers a few hundred thousand clones, with 88% appearing a single time and 3.5% to 4% taken by the ten largest. The CDR3 covers 11 residues. Deletions cut 0 bases from V and 8 bases from J, with 7 bases between. CDR1 GTSNPN and CDR2 SVGIG come from the germline V gene (reference sequence).

The sequencing input was peripheral blood. This chain connects TRBV30 to TRBJ1-2; D is ambiguous. The sequence derives from a woman aged 45-60 years with active or convalescent COVID-19. The CDR3: CAWSVRGGYTF. Written as DNA, the CDR3 is TGTGCCTGGAGTGTTAGAGGGGGCTACACCTTC.